Following are 2 T cell receptor beta chains from one sample sequenced in a study of T cell responses to AZD1222 COVID-19 vaccine. Only in-frame clones appear in the TCRdb table, and some are missing; sequencing was by immunoSEQ multiplex PCR. The sample shows about 21,000 clones, approximately 80% of them seen only once. Sequences were derived from peripheral blood, sampled on day 0 of AZD1222 vaccination. Source of these receptors: an adult in good health.

CDR3 amino acids: CASSPEAGYYEQYF. The CDR3 nucleotides are TGTGCCAGCAGCCCAGAAGCAGGGTACTACGAGCAGTACTTC. The rearrangement uses TRBV7-9 and TRBJ2-7, with D possibly TRBD1 on 5 matching bases. The CDR3 loop spans 14 amino acids. V was shortened by 5 bases and J by 3 bases, with 14 bases between the two germline ends. CDR1 and CDR2 from the germline V gene are SEHNR and FQNEAQ (reference sequence).

This clone appeared once. The chain carries TRBV20-1 and TRBJ2-7; 8 bases line up with TRBD2. The CDR3 runs to 13 residues. V was clipped by 3 bases and J by 4 bases; unmatched bases: 5. Germline-derived CDR1 and CDR2 are DFQATT and SNEGSKA (reference sequence). The CDR3, as DNA: TGCAGTGCTAGTCCACTAGCGGAGTACGAGCAGTACTTC. As protein: CSASPLAEYEQYF.